The 2 T cell receptor beta chains in this list originate from one sample, sequenced in a study of regulatory T cells in long-lasting Graves disease. Time point here: persistent/refractory GD, antithyroid drugs over 5 years with positive TRAb. RNA extracted from PBMCs served as the sequencing template. Sequencing libraries for TCR beta were prepared with iRepertoire HTBI primers and Arm-PCR of CDR3 regions. One entry per CDR3 protein, called by TCRdb with MiXCR from the multiplex PCR reads. The table has almost 350,000 distinct CDR3 sequences, around 20% seen once; the top ten hold less than 35%. The sample consisted of peripheral blood mononuclear cells (PBMCs), taken when the disease was refractory, from a patient treated with antithyroid drugs. The receptors here all came from a female donor with Graves disease.

About this clonotype itself: This may be a read error: a much more frequent sequence differs by one nucleotide. The chain joins TRBV6-9 to TRBJ1-2, with 7 bases matching TRBD1. The CDR3 totals 15 residues. J was trimmed by 7 bases and V by 4 bases; bases with no gene match: 12. Germline CDR1 MNHGY, CDR2 SVAAGI. CDR3 sequence reads: CASSLAFGGGLGYTF. CDR3 nucleotide sequence: TGTGCCAGCAGTTTGGCCTTCGGAGGGGGCCTTGGCTACACCTTC.

This clonotype was counted ten times or more. V is TRBV5-1 and J is TRBJ2-7; D might be TRBD1 (6 bases). This CDR3 is 16 amino acids long. Germline values: CDR1 SGHRS, CDR2 YFSETQ. The germline V and J ends were trimmed by 0 bases and 3 bases, with 16 bases remaining between them. This chain's CDR3 is CASSLGTGRKDYEQYF. The CDR3 region has the DNA TGCGCCAGCAGCTTGGGAACAGGGCGGAAGGACTACGAGCAGTACTTC.